This T cell receptor (beta chain) comes out of a study of blood T cell repertoires in COVID-19. At the level of the study: There were acute and convalescent COVID-19 samples, and they came from the United States, Italy and Spain.

Generated by immunoSEQ multiplex PCR, the TCRdb table keeps only in-frame clones and is missing some. The sample yields roughly 70,000 clones, about 80% seen once. Trimming cost V 2 bases and J 6 bases; bases outside gene matches: 10. CDR3 length: 15 amino acids. The V gene's germline CDR1 is SGHDN and CDR2 FVKESK. This TCR came from a woman in her sixties or seventies with acute or convalescent COVID-19. The chain couples TRBV14 to TRBJ2-7, with 7 bases fitting TRBD1. Input material: peripheral blood. CDR3 in amino acids: CASSQTRTGSPEQYF. The CDR3 DNA reads TGTGCCAGCAGCCAAACCCGGACAGGCTCCCCCGAGCAGTACTTC.